The rows below give T cell receptor beta chains drawn from one sample of a study of identifying expanded T cells in peripheral blood. Libraries were prepared by immunoSEQ multiplex PCR; TCRdb keeps only in-frame clonotypes and omits some of them. The sample lists about 89,000 clones, more than 70% occurring once. The specimen was blood. The receptor source for this set is a person aged 18 to 69 in good health. Both conserved end residues are part of each CDR3. Each record gives: J gene, D gene, V gene, clone size, CDR3 DNA, CDR3 protein. A D gene is named only where the DNA matches it firmly. Expanded clones are given a class, and other clones once, few, many or no size at all.

TRBJ2-3	.	TRBV2	.	TGTGCCAGCCGAGATCAGGGGTCCGATACGCAGTATTTT	CASRDQGSDTQYF
TRBJ2-2	TRBD2	TRBV19	.	TGTGCCAGTAGTCGCGGGGGGTCCTTGGAGCTGTTTTTT	CASSRGGSLELFF
TRBJ1-1	.	TRBV9	once	TGTGCCAGCAGCGTAGGGGGGACCGGTGAAGCTTTCTTT	CASSVGGTGEAFF
TRBJ2-7	.	TRBV19	.	TGTGCCAGTAGTATAGGTGGGGAATTAACCTACGAGCAGTACTTC	CASSIGGELTYEQYF
TRBJ2-7	TRBD2	TRBV7-2	once	TGTGCCAGCAGCTTACGCCTCAGGGACGGGGGGTACGAGCAGTACTTC	CASSLRLRDGGYEQYF
TRBJ2-5	TRBD2	TRBV27	few	TGTGCCAGCAGTAATCTACCTCGGTTAGCGGGCTCCCACCAAGAGACCCAGTACTTC	CASSNLPRLAGSHQETQYF
TRBJ2-3	.	TRBV30	.	TGTGCCTGGAGTGTAAAGGGGCCGAGCACAGATACGCAGTATTTT	CAWSVKGPSTDTQYF
TRBJ1-6	.	TRBV5-1	once	TGCGCCAGCAGCTTGACAGGGTATAATTCACCCCTCCACTTT	CASSLTGYNSPLHF
TRBJ2-7	TRBD2	TRBV9	.	TGTGCCAGCAGCCTCGGACTAGTCTCTTACGAGCAGTACTTC	CASSLGLVSYEQYF
TRBJ2-7	TRBD2	TRBV4-1	.	TGCGCCAGCAGCCAAGTGGGACTAGCGGTCGCTCAGTACTTC	CASSQVGLAVAQYF
TRBJ1-2	.	TRBV5-6	once	TGTGCCAGCAGCGTACTATTATCCCAGGGCTATGGCTACACCTTC	CASSVLLSQGYGYTF
TRBJ2-1	.	TRBV2	.	TGTGCCAGCTTCTGGGGGAGGAATGAGCAGTTCTTC	CASFWGRNEQFF
TRBJ2-7	TRBD1	TRBV29-1	.	TGCAGCGTGAGCGGGACAGGGGTATCCTACGAGCAGTACTTC	CSVSGTGVSYEQYF
TRBJ1-3	.	TRBV4-2	.	TGTGCCAGCAGCCAACTCTCTGGAAACACCATATATTTT	CASSQLSGNTIYF
TRBJ2-2	TRBD2	TRBV4-2	.	TGTGCCAGCAGCGTAGCGGGACTAGCGAACACCGGGGAGCTGTTTTTT	CASSVAGLANTGELFF
TRBJ2-5	.	TRBV28	.	TGTGCCAGCAGTTTGGCACAGGGGGGGGAGACCCAGTACTTC	CASSLAQGGETQYF
TRBJ2-3	.	TRBV4-1	once	TGCGCCAACCAAGGGGGCGGGAGGACCCAAAGCACAGATACGCAGTATTTT	CANQGGGRTQSTDTQYF
TRBJ2-7	TRBD1	TRBV6-1	.	TGTGCCAGCAGTGAAGGGACAGGGGGCTACGAGCAGTACTTC	CASSEGTGGYEQYF
TRBJ2-2	.	TRBV5-1	.	TGCGCCAGCAGCTTGGAGGGGGCCGGGGAGCTGTTTTTT	CASSLEGAGELFF
TRBJ2-1	TRBD2	TRBV2	.	TGTGCCAGCAGTGAGGGCCTAGCGGGGTGGTACAATGAGCAGTTCTTC	CASSEGLAGWYNEQFF
TRBJ2-7	TRBD1	TRBV28	once	TGTGCCACCAGCACAGGGGCGAACTACGAGCAGTACTTC	CATSTGANYEQYF
TRBJ1-2	.	TRBV10-3	.	TGTGCCATCAGGACAACGGGACGGCCCCCGGGTGGCTACACCTTC	CAIRTTGRPPGGYTF
TRBJ2-3	.	TRBV5-1	.	TGCGCCAGCGAGAAAGGGGGATCCACAGATACGCAGTATTTT	CASEKGGSTDTQYF
TRBJ2-1	.	TRBV9	.	TGTGCCAGCAGCGTTGAAGGAGCTCCGCACAATGAGCAGTTCTTC	CASSVEGAPHNEQFF